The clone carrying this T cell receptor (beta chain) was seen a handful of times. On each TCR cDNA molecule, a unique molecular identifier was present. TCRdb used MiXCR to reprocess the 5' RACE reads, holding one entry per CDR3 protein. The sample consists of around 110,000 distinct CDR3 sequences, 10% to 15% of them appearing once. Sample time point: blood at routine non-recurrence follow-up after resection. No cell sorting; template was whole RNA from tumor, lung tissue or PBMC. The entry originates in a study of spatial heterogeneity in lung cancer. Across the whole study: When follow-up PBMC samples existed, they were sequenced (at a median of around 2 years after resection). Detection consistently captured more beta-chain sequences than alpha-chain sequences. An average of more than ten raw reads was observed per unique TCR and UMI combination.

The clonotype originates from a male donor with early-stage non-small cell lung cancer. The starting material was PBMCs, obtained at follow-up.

This chain's CDR3 is CASSTYGLAGTGELFF. DNA for the CDR3: TGTGCCAGCAGCACCTATGGACTAGCGGGGACCGGGGAGCTGTTTTTT. V is TRBV7-9 and J is TRBJ2-2; 12 bases align to TRBD2. This CDR3 has 16 residues. Germline V gives CDR1 SEHNR, CDR2 FQNEAQ (reference sequence). The trim removed 5 bases at V and 5 bases at J, leaving 6 bases unmatched. The full variable domain, with the rest looked up from reference TRBV7-9 and TRBJ2-2, is DTGVSQNPRHKITKRGQNVTFRCDPISEHNRLYWYRQTLGQGPEFLTYFQNEAQLEKSRLLSDRFSAERPKGSFSTLEIQRTEQGDSAMYLCASSTYGLAGTGELFFGEGSRLTVL.